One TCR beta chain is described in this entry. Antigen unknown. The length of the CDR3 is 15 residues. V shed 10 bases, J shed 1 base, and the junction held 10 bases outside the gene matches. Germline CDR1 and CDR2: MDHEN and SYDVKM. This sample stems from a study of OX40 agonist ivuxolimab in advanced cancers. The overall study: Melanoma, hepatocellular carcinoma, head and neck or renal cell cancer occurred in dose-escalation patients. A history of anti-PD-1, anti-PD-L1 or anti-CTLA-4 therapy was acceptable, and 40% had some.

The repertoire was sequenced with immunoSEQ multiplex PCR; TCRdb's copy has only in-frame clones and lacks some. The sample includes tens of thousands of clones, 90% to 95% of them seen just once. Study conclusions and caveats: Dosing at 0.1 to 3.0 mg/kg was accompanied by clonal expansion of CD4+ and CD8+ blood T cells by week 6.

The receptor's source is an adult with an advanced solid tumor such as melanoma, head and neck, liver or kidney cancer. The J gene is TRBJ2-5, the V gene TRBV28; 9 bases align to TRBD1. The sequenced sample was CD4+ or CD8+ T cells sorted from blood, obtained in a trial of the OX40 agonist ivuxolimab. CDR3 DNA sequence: TGTGCCACCTTGGCCGGGACAGGGATCCAAGAGACCCAGTACTTC. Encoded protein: CATLAGTGIQETQYF.